Listed here are 30 T cell receptor beta chains from one sample, sequenced in a study of blood T cell repertoires in COVID-19. This table comes from immunoSEQ multiplex PCR, and its TCRdb copy is limited to in-frame clones, with some not included. The sample carries 95,000 to 130,000 clones, approximately 82% recorded once. Sequencing was done on a sample of peripheral blood. These receptors were taken from a man between 65 and 85 years old with active or convalescent COVID-19.

As DNA, the CDR3 is TGTGCCAGCAGCCCAGGTGGGGAGACCAATTCACCCCTCCACTTT. Translation gives CASSPGGETNSPLHF. The rearrangement links TRBV11-3 to TRBJ1-6, with D unresolved. The CDR3 consists of 15 residues. The germline gives CDR1 SGHNT, CDR2 YENEEA. Trimming removed 5 bases at V and 7 bases at J, with 15 bases between.

This rearrangement joins TRBV15 to TRBJ1-4, with 8 positions matching TRBD1. The ends lost 1 base at V and 3 bases at J; junction bases unmatched: 4. Germline V lookup: CDR1 LNHNV, CDR2 YYDKDF (reference sequence). The CDR3 loop spans 16 amino acids. The CDR3 is CATSRGLTGANEKLFF. The DNA for the CDR3 is TGTGCCACCAGCAGAGGGTTGACAGGGGCTAATGAAAAACTGTTTTTT.

This clone has more than one count but fewer than ten. The V gene is TRBV6-2 or TRBV6-3, the J gene TRBJ1-1, with 10 bases matching TRBD1. CDR1 and CDR2 (germline): MNHEY, SVGEGT. This CDR3 comprises 17 residues. With V trimmed by 2 bases and J by 5 bases, 11 bases remained unmatched. The chain's CDR3 is CASSYPDRGRGITEAFF. The CDR3 nucleotides read TGTGCCAGCAGTTACCCTGACAGGGGGCGAGGGATAACTGAAGCTTTCTTT.

This chain connects TRBV27 to TRBJ1-1, with 8 positions matching TRBD1. The CDR3 spans 16 residues. CDR1 MNHEY and CDR2 SMNVEV come from the germline V gene (reference sequence). V lost 5 bases and J lost 1; bases outside the gene matches: 9. In nucleotides, the CDR3 is TGTGCCAGCAGTCCCCGGCGCGGACAGGGGAACACTGAAGCTTTCTTT. Amino acids: CASSPRRGQGNTEAFF.

The chain combines TRBV19 with TRBJ1-4; D is unclear. The CDR3 contains 12 residues. V was trimmed by 1 base and J by 8 bases, leaving 5 bases between them. CDR1 and CDR2 (germline): LNHDA, SQIVND (reference sequence). The CDR3 here is CASSIGREKLFF. In DNA form, the CDR3 reads TGTGCCAGTAGTATAGGGAGGGAAAAACTGTTTTTT.

The chain combines TRBV10-2 with TRBJ2-1; TRBD1 is a possible D gene (5 bases). The CDR3 is made up of 14 amino acids. The germline CDR1 and CDR2 sequences are WSHSY and SAAADI. V was pared by 3 bases and J by 8 bases, with 14 bases between. The CDR3 DNA follows: TGCGCCAGCAGTGACGTGGGGCGCTTTGATGAGCAGTTCTTC. This encodes CASSDVGRFDEQFF.

This chain joins TRBV7-8 and TRBJ1-5; TRBD1 matches at 7 bases. There are 16 residues in the CDR3. The germline gives CDR1 SGHVS, CDR2 FQNEAQ. After removal of 0 bases from V and 1 base from J, the junction contained 3 bases not matched to a gene. The CDR3 region is CASSLAGQVSNQPQHF. CDR3 in DNA: TGTGCCAGCAGCTTAGCCGGACAGGTCAGCAATCAGCCCCAGCATTTT.

This chain links TRBV2 with TRBJ1-3; D gene uncertain. V was shortened by 3 bases and J by 0 bases, with 9 bases between the two germline ends. CDR3 size: 15 residues. The germline CDR1 and CDR2 sequences are SNHLY and FYNNEI. The DNA for the CDR3 is TGTGCCAGCAGTGATCCCCCAGGCTCTGGAAACACCATATATTTT. Translation: CASSDPPGSGNTIYF.

The V call is TRBV29-1, the J call TRBJ2-7, with D uncertain. This CDR3 has 13 residues. Looked up from germline, CDR1 is SQVTM and CDR2 is ANQGSEA. The ends were cut back, 2 bases at V and 0 bases at J, with 8 bases in the middle. This CDR3 reads CSVELNGSYEQYF. The CDR3 bases are TGCAGCGTTGAATTAAACGGCTCCTACGAGCAGTACTTC.

The chain employs TRBV27 and TRBJ2-2, with a tentative D call TRBD1 (5 bases). The germline CDR1 and CDR2 sequences are MNHEY and SMNVEV (reference sequence). The CDR3 is 15 amino acids. V was shortened by 5 bases and J by 0 bases, with 10 bases between the two germline ends. The CDR3 spells CASSAWGANTGELFF. Written as DNA, the CDR3 is TGTGCCAGCAGTGCCTGGGGCGCGAACACCGGGGAGCTGTTTTTT.

The chain has TRBV28 and TRBJ1-2, with a tentative D call TRBD1 (5 bases). V lost 5 bases and J 2 bases, leaving 24 bases between the germline ends. Per the germline V gene, CDR1 is MDHEN and CDR2 is SYDVKM. The CDR3 runs to 18 residues. CDR3 residues: CASSIGTIRHKQNYGYTF. DNA for the CDR3: TGTGCCAGCAGTATCGGGACTATTCGTCACAAACAAAACTATGGCTACACCTTC.

This clone was seen just once. This sequence joins TRBV27 and TRBJ2-7; 9 bases agree with TRBD1. This CDR3 is built from 15 residues. Germline V gene sequence: CDR1 MNHEY, CDR2 SMNVEV (reference sequence). Losses at the gene ends were 6 bases for V and 2 bases for J; bases not matched to a gene: 8. The CDR3 coding sequence is TGTGCCAGCAGACCTACCGGGACAGGGACCTACGAGCAGTACTTC. It yields the protein CASRPTGTGTYEQYF.

Concerning this clone: The junction and the germline gene differ at one end; a read error may be behind it. The same CDR3 is also encoded by other DNA sequences in this sample. The chain links TRBV3-1 (or the pseudogene TRBV3-2) to TRBJ1-2; 10 bases fit TRBD1. This CDR3 region has 15 residues. Germline V gene sequence: CDR1 LGHDT, CDR2 YNNKEL (reference sequence). In DNA form, the CDR3 reads TGTGCCAGCAGTCAAGGGGCGGGACAGGGGTATGGCTACACCTTC. This translates into CASSQGAGQGYGYTF.

The V call is TRBV2, the J call TRBJ2-2; 9 bases align to TRBD1. CDR1 and CDR2 (germline): SNHLY, FYNNEI. J was trimmed by 4 bases and V by 6 bases; bases with no gene match: 6. The CDR3 totals 15 residues. The CDR3 bases are TGTGCCAGCAGGGACAGGGGATATGGCACCGGGGAGCTGTTTTTT. Translation gives CASRDRGYGTGELFF. Complete variable domain (other parts from reference TRBV2 and TRBJ2-2): EPEVTQTPSHQVTQMGQEVILRCVPISNHLYFYWYRQILGQKVEFLVSFYNNEISEKSEIFDDQFSVERPDGSNFTLKIRSTKLEDSAMYFCASRDRGYGTGELFFGEGSRLTVL.

V usage is TRBV6-2 or TRBV6-3 and J usage is TRBJ1-5; the match to TRBD1 covers 11 bases. V trimming: 0 bases; J trimming: 6 bases; junction bases outside the gene matches: 4. This CDR3 is built from 16 residues. In germline, CDR1 is MNHEY, CDR2 SVGEGT. CDR3 DNA sequence: TGTGCCAGCAGTTACTCGTCCGGGACAGGGGGTCAGCCCCAGCATTTT. Translated, it gives CASSYSSGTGGQPQHF.

This clone was seen just once. The rearrangement links TRBV19 to TRBJ1-1; D gene unclear. Germline V gives CDR1 LNHDA, CDR2 SQIVND (reference sequence). This CDR3 has 18 residues. Trimming left V 6 bases short and J 4 bases short, with 27 bases between. CDR3 nucleotide sequence: TGTGCCAGTAGGCCTACTAGGGTCAGAGTTTTCTTGGCCACTGAAGCTTTCTTT. Translating it yields CASRPTRVRVFLATEAFF.

This clone showed up just once. This chain connects TRBV28 to TRBJ1-1; 7 bases match TRBD1. The CDR3 contains 14 residues. V shed 6 bases and J 4 bases; nucleotides not matched to a gene: 8. Germline V gene sequence: CDR1 MDHEN, CDR2 SYDVKM. The CDR3 protein is CASSFTGASTEAFF. Written as DNA, the CDR3 is TGTGCCAGCAGCTTCACAGGGGCAAGCACTGAAGCTTTCTTT.

This clone appeared a few times. V is TRBV2 and J is TRBJ2-6; TRBD1 matches 7 bases. The CDR3 length is 15 residues. Germline CDR1 and CDR2: SNHLY and FYNNEI. Trimming at V came to 7 bases and at J to 2 bases, leaving 5 bases not matched to a gene. As DNA, the CDR3 is TGTGCCAGCACCCTGACAGGGACTGGGGCCAACGTCCTGACTTTC. This encodes CASTLTGTGANVLTF.

This clone has only a few counts. This rearrangement joins TRBV27 to TRBJ1-1; D not certain. Trimming removed 3 bases at V and 3 bases at J, with 14 bases between. This CDR3 is 15 amino acids long. Germline CDR1 reads MNHEY; CDR2 reads SMNVEV (reference sequence). CDR3 sequence: CASSFLSEFHTEAFF. The CDR3 DNA follows: TGTGCCAGCAGTTTTTTGAGTGAGTTTCACACTGAAGCTTTCTTT.

The J gene is TRBJ1-5, the V gene TRBV19, with D maybe TRBD1 (6 bases). The germline V gene has CDR1 LNHDA and CDR2 SQIVND (reference sequence). Trimming removed 3 bases at V and 5 bases at J, with 14 bases between. CDR3 size: 15 residues. The CDR3 region is CASSISRDNYQPQHF. DNA of the CDR3: TGTGCCAGTAGTATTAGTCGGGACAACTATCAGCCCCAGCATTTT. Full variable domain (rest looked up from reference TRBV19 and TRBJ1-5): DGGITQSPKYLFRKEGQNVTLSCEQNLNHDAMYWYRQDPGQGLRLIYYSQIVNDFQKGDIAEGYSVSREKKESFPLTVTSAQKNPTAFYLCASSISRDNYQPQHFGDGTRLSIL.

The V gene is TRBV28, the J gene TRBJ2-7; D is perhaps TRBD1 (5 bases). V lost 5 bases and J 3 bases, leaving 14 bases between the germline ends. The CDR3 sequence is 14 residues long. Per the germline V gene, CDR1 is MDHEN and CDR2 is SYDVKM. In DNA, the CDR3 is TGTGCCAGCAGTCCACATACCAGGGACTACGAGCAGTACTTC. Amino acid sequence: CASSPHTRDYEQYF.

As concerns this clone: Other DNA sequences in this specimen translate into the identical CDR3. This chain links TRBV7-2 with TRBJ1-2, with TRBD1 as a possible D gene (5 bases). The length of the CDR3 is 13 residues. Germline lookup yields CDR1 SGHTA and CDR2 FQGNSA. The ends were cut back, 1 base at V and 3 bases at J, with 6 bases in the middle. The CDR3 here is CASSLGRDYGYTF. As DNA, the CDR3 is TGTGCCAGCAGCTTAGGCAGGGACTATGGCTACACCTTC.

In nucleotides, the CDR3 is TGTGCCGCCACCGGGACAGCGAGCTCCTACGAGCAGTACTTC. The encoded protein is CAATGTASSYEQYF. V gene TRBV10-3 combines with J gene TRBJ2-7, with 7 positions matching TRBD1. The germline V gene has CDR1 ENHRY and CDR2 SYGVKD. Germline trimming cut 11 bases from V and 0 bases from J; bases unmatched to any gene: 10. This CDR3 is 14 amino acids long.

This chain uses TRBV5-1 with TRBJ2-2; D is unclear. Germline loops: CDR1 SGHRS, CDR2 YFSETQ. V lost 7 bases to trimming and J lost 3 bases, with 16 bases between them. The CDR3 runs to 15 residues. The CDR3 nucleotides are TGCGCCAGCGGATTGATAACAGCCGACACCGGGGAGCTGTTTTTT. It codes for CASGLITADTGELFF.

The gene calls are TRBV5-4 and TRBJ2-5; 9 nucleotides agree with TRBD1. Looked up from germline, CDR1 is SGHNT and CDR2 is YYREEE (reference sequence). Trimming at V came to 3 bases and at J to 5 bases, leaving 5 bases not matched to a gene. The CDR3 is 14 amino acids. CDR3 loop: CASSSQGAQETQYF. The DNA of the CDR3 is TGTGCCAGCAGCTCACAGGGGGCTCAGGAGACCCAGTACTTC.

The J gene is TRBJ2-5, the V gene TRBV18; possibly TRBD1 for D (5 bases). Germline CDR1 and CDR2: KGHSH and LQKENI. The CDR3 has 15 amino acids. Trimming removed 5 bases at V and 4 bases at J, with 17 bases between. CDR3 nucleotide sequence: TGTGCCAGCTCAGGAATAAGGGGTTTAGTAGAGACCCAGTACTTC. This encodes CASSGIRGLVETQYF.

This chain joins TRBV6-1 and TRBJ1-3; weak D call: TRBD1 (6 bases). V was clipped by 6 bases and J by 0 bases, with 12 bases between them. The germline V gene encodes CDR1 MNHNS and CDR2 SASEGT. CDR3 length: 15 amino acids. The CDR3 DNA reads as TGTGCCAGCAGCCAACAGGGCTACTCTGGAAACACCATATATTTT. Translation gives CASSQQGYSGNTIYF.

The chain couples TRBV4-1 to TRBJ1-4; 9 nucleotides match TRBD1. CDR1 is MGHRA and CDR2 is YSYEKL in the germline V gene. The CDR3 loop spans 13 amino acids. The ends lost 4 bases at V and 6 bases at J; junction bases unmatched: 0. The CDR3, as DNA: TGCGCCAGCAGCCGGACAGGGGATGAAAAACTGTTTTTT. It yields the protein CASSRTGDEKLFF.

The chain couples TRBV6-6 to TRBJ1-1, with D perhaps matching TRBD1 (5 bases). Germline assignment: CDR1 MNHNY and CDR2 SVGAGI (reference sequence). Trimming removed 5 bases at V and 7 bases at J, with 8 bases between. The CDR3 has 11 amino acids. CDR3: CASSNGGEAFF. The CDR3 DNA sequence: TGTGCCAGCAGTAACGGGGGTGAAGCTTTCTTT.

The chain has TRBV19 and TRBJ2-7; TRBD1 matches at 8 bases. This CDR3 is 16 amino acids long. The germline gives CDR1 LNHDA, CDR2 SQIVND (reference sequence). J was trimmed by 0 bases and V by 3 bases; bases with no gene match: 7. The CDR3 is CASSILGQGSSYEQYF. CDR3 DNA: TGTGCCAGTAGTATCCTCGGACAGGGAAGCTCCTACGAGCAGTACTTC. Based on the CDR3 plus reference TRBV19 and TRBJ2-7, the full variable domain is DGGITQSPKYLFRKEGQNVTLSCEQNLNHDAMYWYRQDPGQGLRLIYYSQIVNDFQKGDIAEGYSVSREKKESFPLTVTSAQKNPTAFYLCASSILGQGSSYEQYFGPGTRLTVT.